These 24 T cell receptor beta chains came from one sample sequenced in a study of shared clonotypes between healthy human individuals. The protocol was immunoSEQ multiplex PCR, while the TCRdb copy is restricted to in-frame clones and leaves out a portion. In the table there are millions of clones, over 85% of which are singletons. Naive CD8 cells, CD45RO-negative and positively selected for CCR7, excluded terminally differentiated effector memory CD45RA+ cells. The material sequenced was naive CD8+ T cells sorted from blood. The origin of the receptors is a young man in good health.

This rearrangement joins TRBV6-5 to TRBJ2-1; D not certain. V was clipped by 0 bases and J by 4 bases, with 13 bases between them. The CDR3 is 16 amino acids. Germline V gene data show CDR1 as MNHEY and CDR2 as SVGAGI. CDR3 in amino acids: CASSYSMAEGYNEQFF. In nucleotides, the CDR3 is TGTGCCAGCAGTTACTCGATGGCGGAAGGATACAATGAGCAGTTCTTC.

This chain links TRBV18 with TRBJ2-1, with TRBD2 identical over 13 bases. The V gene's germline CDR1 is KGHSH and CDR2 LQKENI. The CDR3 is 18 residues long. Germline trimming cut 6 bases from V and 7 bases from J; bases unmatched to any gene: 15. The CDR3 nucleotides read TGTGCCAGCTCCCCCGGACTAGCGGGGGAGGGGGGTTGGAATGAGCAGTTCTTC. Its protein is CASSPGLAGEGGWNEQFF.

J is TRBJ2-7 and V is TRBV29-1; TRBD1 aligns across 8 bases. Germline loops: CDR1 SQVTM, CDR2 ANQGSEA. This CDR3 has 12 amino acids. The V gene end was trimmed by 7 bases and the J gene end by 2 bases; junction bases not matched to a gene: 4. Written as DNA, the CDR3 is TGCAGCGCCACGGGACAGGCCTACGAGCAGTACTTC. The encoded protein is CSATGQAYEQYF.

With regard to this clone: Other DNA sequences within the sample encode an identical CDR3. The chain links TRBV29-1 to TRBJ2-1; D uncertain. This CDR3 has 13 amino acids. V lost 3 bases and J lost 0, with 6 bases in between. CDR1 and CDR2 from the germline V gene are SQVTM and ANQGSEA. CDR3 bases: TGCAGCGTTGATCCGCCCTCCTACAATGAGCAGTTCTTC. It yields the protein CSVDPPSYNEQFF.

Concerning this clone: This CDR3 is also generated by other DNA sequences in the sample. This chain links TRBV7-2 with TRBJ2-7; D uncertain. The V gene's germline CDR1 is SGHTA and CDR2 FQGNSA. Trimming removed 1 base at V and 3 bases at J, with 10 bases between. The CDR3 spans 14 residues. The CDR3 nucleotides read TGTGCCAGCAGCTTAGGGGCAGGCAGCTACGAGCAGTACTTC. Translated: CASSLGAGSYEQYF.

Notes on this clone: The sample contains more than one DNA sequence encoding this CDR3. This sequence joins TRBV2 and TRBJ2-7; a weak D match, TRBD2 (5 bases). Looked up from germline, CDR1 is SNHLY and CDR2 is FYNNEI. CDR3 length: 11 residues. V lost 6 bases to trimming and J lost 3 bases, with 6 bases between them. The CDR3 sequence is CASSTSYEQYF. The CDR3 coding sequence is TGTGCCAGCAGCACTAGCTACGAGCAGTACTTC.

The chain couples TRBV28 to TRBJ2-5; D call uncertain. There are 14 residues in the CDR3. Between the trimmed V and J ends, which lost 1 base and 7 bases, there was a span of 13 bases. Germline-derived CDR1 and CDR2 are MDHEN and SYDVKM. The CDR3 DNA sequence: TGTGCCAGCAGTTTATTAGGATCGCACGGGACCCAGTACTTC. This gives the protein CASSLLGSHGTQYF.

Remarks on this clone: This sample also contains other DNA sequences that code for the same CDR3. CDR3 residues: CASSATDTGELFF. The CDR3 bases are TGTGCCAGCAGCGCCACTGACACCGGGGAGCTGTTTTTT. The rearrangement joins TRBV9 to TRBJ2-2; the D is unclear. Germline V CDR1 and CDR2: SGDLS, YYNGEE. The V gene lost 3 bases and the J gene lost 3 bases, with 6 bases spanning the gap. This CDR3 has 13 amino acids. Full variable domain (missing parts from reference TRBV9 and TRBJ2-2): DSGVTQTPKHLITATGQRVTLRCSPRSGDLSVYWYQQSLDQGLQFLIQYYNGEERAKGNILERFSAQQFPDLHSELNLSSLELGDSALYFCASSATDTGELFFGEGSRLTVL.

J is TRBJ1-4 and V is TRBV6-5; D is unresolved. The germline V gene encodes CDR1 MNHEY and CDR2 SVGAGI. With 6 bases removed from V and 4 bases from J, the gap between germline ends came to 9 bases. The CDR3 has 13 amino acids. In nucleotides, the CDR3 is TGTGCCAGCAGCGACGGTTATAATGAAAAACTGTTTTTT. Amino acids: CASSDGYNEKLFF.

This chain connects TRBV7-9 to TRBJ2-2; tentative D call: TRBD2 (5 bases). V lost 5 bases to trimming and J lost 4 bases, with 14 bases between them. Germline-derived CDR1 and CDR2 are SEHNR and FQNEAQ (reference sequence). This CDR3 has 15 amino acids. As DNA, the CDR3 is TGTGCCAGCAGCCCAACATTGGGAGTCACCGGGGAGCTGTTTTTT. Amino acid sequence: CASSPTLGVTGELFF.

J is TRBJ2-5 and V is TRBV6-5, with TRBD2 matching 10 bases. Germline-derived CDR1 and CDR2 are MNHEY and SVGAGI. V lost 7 bases, J lost 5 bases, and 10 bases stayed unmatched. CDR3 length: 15 amino acids. The chain's CDR3 is CASTPFRAGGETQYF. In DNA, the CDR3 is TGTGCCAGCACCCCCTTTAGAGCGGGAGGGGAGACCCAGTACTTC.

The chain recombines TRBV11-2 with TRBJ2-2; 9 bases are shared with TRBD1. In germline, CDR1 is SGHAT, CDR2 FQNNGV. V shed 0 bases and J 5 bases; nucleotides not matched to a gene: 7. The CDR3 sequence is 17 residues long. CDR3 in amino acids: CASSLDRDREGTGELFF. The CDR3 DNA follows: TGTGCCAGCAGCTTAGACCGGGACAGGGAGGGAACCGGGGAGCTGTTTTTT.

The CDR3 here is CASGGKEGEAGELFF. The CDR3 nucleotides read TGCGCCAGCGGAGGAAAGGAGGGAGAGGCCGGGGAGCTGTTTTTT. The chain recombines TRBV5-1 with TRBJ2-2; possible D gene TRBD2, 6 bases. Trimming shortened V by 7 bases and J by 6 bases, and 19 bases separated the two germline ends. Per the germline V gene, CDR1 is SGHRS and CDR2 is YFSETQ. This CDR3 has 15 residues. The entire variable domain, with the rest obtained from reference TRBV5-1 and TRBJ2-2, is as follows: KAGVTQTPRYLIKTRGQQVTLSCSPISGHRSVSWYQQTPGQGLQFLFEYFSETQRNKGNFPGRFSGRQFSNSRSEMNVSTLELGDSALYLCASGGKEGEAGELFFGEGSRLTVL.

As to this clone: Other DNA sequences in the sample encode the same CDR3. The rearrangement links TRBV27 to TRBJ2-7; D is uncertain. Germline V gives CDR1 MNHEY, CDR2 SMNVEV (reference sequence). The V gene lost 3 bases and the J gene lost 2 bases, with 8 bases spanning the gap. This CDR3 spans 13 amino acids. The CDR3 is CASSFGQAYEQYF. In nucleotides, the CDR3 is TGTGCCAGCAGTTTTGGGCAGGCCTACGAGCAGTACTTC.

The gene calls are TRBV5-6 and TRBJ1-3; D remains ambiguous. The CDR3 runs to 13 residues. Trimming removed 2 bases from V and 9 bases from J, with 12 bases in between. Germline CDR1 is SGHDT and CDR2 is YYEEEE. Written as DNA, the CDR3 is TGTGCCAGCAGCTTACATTCCGGGAGCACCATATATTTT. Translation gives CASSLHSGSTIYF.

This sequence joins TRBV7-9 and TRBJ1-1, with 8 bases that match TRBD1. Germline V CDR1 and CDR2: SEHNR, FQNEAQ (reference sequence). The CDR3 length is 14 residues. Here the CDR3 DNA reads TGTGTGCAAATACAGGGGGAGGGAAGCACTGAAGCTTTCTTT. This gives the protein CVQIQGEGSTEAFF. The full variable domain, in which reference TRBV7-9 and TRBJ1-1 provide the parts outside the CDR3, is DTGVSQNPRHKITKRGQNVTFRCDPISEHNRLYWYRQTLGQGPEFLTYFQNEAQLEKSRLLSDRFSAERPKGSFSTLEIQRTEQGDSAMYLCVQIQGEGSTEAFFGQGTRLTVV.

V and J are TRBV11-1 and TRBJ2-1; 11 bases align to TRBD2. Looked up from germline, CDR1 is SGHAT and CDR2 is FQDESV (reference sequence). The CDR3 is 12 amino acids. J gave up 15 bases and V 3 bases, and 4 bases lay outside the gene matches. The DNA of the CDR3 is TGTGCCAGCAGCTTTAGCGGGGGGGATCTGTTCTTC. Translated: CASSFSGGDLFF.

The rearrangement links TRBV2 to TRBJ1-3; D gene unclear. From germline, CDR1 is SNHLY and CDR2 FYNNEI. The V and J ends lost 2 bases and 1 base respectively, with 6 bases between them. The CDR3 has 14 amino acids. The CDR3 region is CASSELGSGNTIYF. The CDR3 region has the DNA TGTGCCAGCAGTGAATTGGGGTCTGGAAACACCATATATTTT.

The rearrangement links TRBV5-4 to TRBJ2-1, with a possible D match to TRBD2 (5 bases). This CDR3 is 12 amino acids long. Trimming removed 2 bases at V and 16 bases at J, with 16 bases between. The germline V gene has CDR1 SGHNT and CDR2 YYREEE (reference sequence). CDR3 nucleotide sequence: TGTGCCAGCAGCTTCAGCGGTGGGAAGTCTTTCTTC. Protein sequence: CASSFSGGKSFF.

The CDR3, as DNA: TGTGCCATCAGTCCAGCTAGCGGCGCCACAGATACGCAGTATTTT. As protein: CAISPASGATDTQYF. The rearrangement links TRBV10-3 to TRBJ2-3; 7 bases fit TRBD2. J was trimmed by 2 bases and V by 5 bases; bases with no gene match: 7. Germline V gives CDR1 ENHRY, CDR2 SYGVKD. The CDR3 spans 15 residues.

The CDR3 DNA reads TGCGCCAGCAGCTTGCGGACTATAGGGGATGAGCAGTTCTTC. This encodes CASSLRTIGDEQFF. The rearrangement links TRBV5-1 to TRBJ2-1; D is perhaps TRBD2 (6 bases). Germline CDR1 SGHRS, CDR2 YFSETQ. The V gene lost 1 base and the J gene lost 8 bases, with 13 bases spanning the gap. The CDR3 has 14 amino acids.

The gene calls are TRBV2 and TRBJ1-1; the D is unclear. The germline gives CDR1 SNHLY, CDR2 FYNNEI. Trimming took off 4 bases at V and 3 bases at J, with 12 bases between the two ends. There are 14 residues in the CDR3. The CDR3 nucleotides read TGTGCCAGCAGTGTATTGGATAGGTACACTGAAGCTTTCTTT. Residues: CASSVLDRYTEAFF.

The rearrangement joins TRBV7-8 to TRBJ2-7; 14 bases align to TRBD2. The J segment lost 4 bases and the V segment lost 3 bases, leaving 2 bases of the junction unmatched. The germline V gene has CDR1 SGHVS and CDR2 FQNEAQ. This CDR3 has 15 residues. CDR3 residues: CASSFRLAGGYEQYF. The CDR3, as DNA: TGTGCCAGCAGCTTCCGACTAGCGGGAGGGTACGAGCAGTACTTC.

A word on this clone: The same CDR3 can be traced to other DNA sequences in this sample. This chain uses TRBV6-5 with TRBJ2-3; 7 nucleotides match TRBD2. With 3 bases clipped from V and 6 bases from J, the junction kept 6 bases outside the gene matches. The CDR3 covers 14 residues. Germline V gene sequence: CDR1 MNHEY, CDR2 SVGAGI. The CDR3 DNA reads as TGTGCCAGCAGTTATGGGCAGGGAGGGGATACGCAGTATTTT. Translated, it gives CASSYGQGGDTQYF.